Here is one TCR beta chain with its context. The data stem from a study of T cell responses to AZD1222 COVID-19 vaccine. The table came from immunoSEQ multiplex PCR; TCRdb's copy has only in-frame clones and leaves some out. In the table there are 200,000 or so clones, approximately 93% of which are singletons. CDR1 is MNHNS and CDR2 is SASEGT in the germline V gene. J was trimmed by 14 bases and V by 6 bases; bases with no gene match: 12. The CDR3 is 13 residues long. The J gene is TRBJ1-4, the V gene TRBV6-1, with TRBD1 matching over 7 bases. Sequences were derived from peripheral blood, sampled 28 days after the second AZD1222 dose. The TCR comes from an adult who received the AZD1222 COVID-19 vaccine. In DNA, the CDR3 is TGTGCCAGCAGATCCGGGACAGAGGGGTTGCTGTTTTTT. The encoded protein is CASRSGTEGLLFF.